A selection of T cell receptor beta chains follows, all from one sample in a study of blood T cell repertoires in COVID-19. Method: immunoSEQ multiplex PCR; TCRdb's copy keeps in-frame clones and lacks some. The sample contains about 110,000 clones, 75% to 80% of which appear only once. The sample consisted of peripheral blood. The origin of the receptors is a woman older than 75 with active or convalescent COVID-19. The CDR3 runs from the conserved cysteine through the conserved F or W. D genes are given only for firm matches. Some rows mark clone size as missing; the rest say once, few, many or name a class of expanded clone.

v_call,d_call,j_call,clone_size,cdr3_aa,cdr3_nt
TRBV7-9,NA,TRBJ2-5,NA,CASSFRVGGETQYF,TGTGCCAGCAGCTTCAGGGTGGGTGGTGAGACCCAGTACTTC
TRBV2,NA,TRBJ2-7,few,CASSVREQYF,TGTGCCAGCAGTGTTCGCGAGCAGTACTTC
TRBV11-2,TRBD2,TRBJ2-7,NA,CASSLEGLGDEQYF,TGTGCCAGCAGCTTAGAGGGACTAGGGGACGAGCAGTACTTC
TRBV3-1/TRBV3-2,TRBD2,TRBJ2-1,NA,CASSRGGAGGGNEQFF,TGTGCCAGCAGCCGGGGGGGTGCGGGAGGCGGCAATGAGCAGTTCTTC
TRBV5-1,TRBD2,TRBJ2-2,NA,CASSRDTSGTGELFF,TGCGCCAGCAGCAGGGATACTAGCGGGACCGGGGAGCTGTTTTTT
TRBV5-1,TRBD1,TRBJ2-5,NA,CASSFGTGQETQYF,TGCGCCAGCAGCTTCGGGACAGGACAAGAGACCCAGTACTTC
TRBV6-5,NA,TRBJ2-7,NA,CASREGTANYEQYF,TGTGCCAGCAGGGAGGGGACAGCTAACTACGAGCAGTACTTC
TRBV29-1,NA,TRBJ1-1,NA,CSVGWEDTEAFF,TGCAGCGTTGGCTGGGAGGACACTGAAGCTTTCTTT
TRBV7-3,NA,TRBJ1-2,once,CASSPMEGLGYTF,TGTGCCAGCAGCCCTATGGAGGGGCTTGGCTACACCTTC
TRBV10-3,TRBD1,TRBJ1-2,NA,CAISASRDREFYGYTF,TGTGCCATCAGTGCGAGTCGGGACAGGGAATTCTATGGCTACACCTTC
TRBV5-1,NA,TRBJ1-2,few,CASSLGQMEYGYTF,TGCGCCAGCAGCTTGGGACAGATGGAATATGGCTACACCTTC
TRBV30,NA,TRBJ2-1,NA,CAWSVRRGSYNEQFF,TGTGCCTGGAGTGTAAGACGGGGTTCCTACAATGAGCAGTTCTTC
TRBV20-1,NA,TRBJ2-7,NA,CSASRQNLPYEQYF,TGCAGTGCTAGTAGACAGAATTTGCCCTACGAGCAGTACTTC
TRBV2,NA,TRBJ1-3,NA,CASSGQGIGNTIYF,TGTGCCAGCAGTGGGCAGGGGATTGGAAACACCATATATTTT
TRBV24-1,TRBD1,TRBJ2-7,NA,CATSDHAGTGPYEQYF,TGTGCCACCAGTGACCACGCCGGGACAGGGCCCTACGAGCAGTACTTC
TRBV5-4,NA,TRBJ1-4,NA,CASASQGYEKLFF,TGTGCCAGCGCTTCCCAGGGGTATGAAAAACTGTTTTTT
TRBV28,TRBD1,TRBJ2-3,NA,CASSDGDRGAVGDTQYF,TGTGCCAGCAGTGACGGGGACAGGGGGGCTGTAGGAGATACGCAGTATTTT
TRBV29-1,TRBD2,TRBJ2-3,NA,CSVGGGLAGPSTDTQYF,TGCAGCGTTGGAGGAGGACTAGCGGGACCTAGCACAGATACGCAGTATTTT
TRBV18,TRBD1,TRBJ2-1,NA,CASSQGAGSYNEQFF,TGTGCCAGCTCACAGGGGGCTGGCTCCTACAATGAGCAGTTCTTC
TRBV4-1,NA,TRBJ2-3,few,CASSQDAFAGSTDTQYF,TGCGCCAGCAGCCAAGATGCGTTCGCGGGGAGCACAGATACGCAGTATTTT
TRBV6-2/TRBV6-3,NA,TRBJ2-7,NA,CASSQSSIKEQYF,TGTGCCAGCAGCCAATCGAGTATTAAGGAGCAGTACTTC
TRBV10-3,NA,TRBJ1-3,NA,CAISELQGFSGNTIYF,TGTGCCATCAGTGAGCTACAGGGCTTCTCTGGAAACACCATATATTTT
TRBV19,NA,TRBJ1-2,NA,CASSMSAGRGGYTF,TGTGCCAGTAGTATGTCGGCTGGCCGCGGTGGCTACACCTTC
TRBV2,NA,TRBJ1-4,NA,CASIRWGTNEKLFF,TGTGCCAGCATTCGGTGGGGCACCAATGAAAAACTGTTTTTT
TRBV5-4,TRBD2,TRBJ2-1,NA,CASSLGRGGYNEQFF,TGTGCCAGCAGCTTGGGGCGGGGGGGCTACAATGAGCAGTTCTTC
TRBV4-3,NA,TRBJ2-7,NA,CASSQARLFPYEQYF,TGCGCCAGCAGCCAGGCTCGACTATTCCCCTACGAGCAGTACTTC
TRBV5-4,NA,TRBJ1-4,NA,CASSPGGTTNEKLFF,TGTGCCAGCAGCCCCGGAGGGACAACTAATGAAAAACTGTTTTTT
TRBV7-3,NA,TRBJ2-5,few,CASSRSRGETQYF,TGTGCCAGCAGCCGTAGCAGGGGAGAGACCCAGTACTTC
TRBV7-2,NA,TRBJ1-1,NA,CASSLVVGDTEAFF,TGTGCCAGCAGCTTAGTGGTAGGGGACACTGAAGCTTTCTTT
TRBV19,NA,TRBJ1-6,NA,CASHTRNNSPLHF,TGTGCCAGTCACACGAGGAATAATTCACCCCTCCACTTT
TRBV10-2,NA,TRBJ2-5,NA,CASSEVSRSETQYF,TGCGCCAGCAGTGAGGTGTCTAGAAGTGAGACCCAGTACTTC
TRBV5-1,NA,TRBJ1-2,once,CASSLDGANYGYTF,TGCGCCAGCAGCTTAGACGGAGCTAACTATGGCTACACCTTC
TRBV19,NA,TRBJ2-5,NA,CASSRPGVGETQYF,TGTGCCAGTAGTCGGCCAGGGGTAGGGGAGACCCAGTACTTC
TRBV7-2,TRBD2,TRBJ2-2,NA,CASKRLARTGELFF,TGTGCCAGCAAGAGACTAGCGCGCACCGGGGAGCTGTTTTTT
TRBV4-3,NA,TRBJ2-7,NA,CASSQDREPYEQYF,TGCGCCAGCAGCCAAGACCGGGAGCCCTACGAGCAGTACTTC
TRBV5-5,NA,TRBJ1-1,few,CASRFKGVGEAFF,TGTGCCAGCAGATTCAAGGGGGTCGGTGAAGCTTTCTTT
TRBV5-1,NA,TRBJ1-2,NA,CASSLGQSLNYGYTF,TGCGCCAGCAGCCTTGGACAGTCTCTTAACTATGGCTACACCTTC
TRBV5-4,TRBD1,TRBJ2-2,few,CASRRTGGTGELFF,TGTGCCAGCAGGAGGACAGGGGGAACCGGGGAGCTGTTTTTT
TRBV4-2,TRBD2,TRBJ2-7,NA,CASSRAGGPGYEQYF,TGTGCCAGCAGCCGAGCGGGAGGGCCTGGGTACGAGCAGTACTTC